This T cell receptor beta chain was profiled in a study of cytomegalovirus exposure and HLA in healthy donors. PCR primers comprised 60 Vbeta and 13 Jbeta primers. TCRdb's table, derived via immunoSEQ multiplex PCR, lists solely in-frame clones and lacks some. This table has under 150,000 clones, 80% appearing once. The CDR3 has 16 amino acids. Germline CDR1 SGHVS, CDR2 FNYEAQ. V was trimmed by 1 base and J by 0 bases, leaving 12 bases between them. The sequencing sample was made of PBMCs. This receptor was identified in a man aged 25-45 years in good health and CMV-seronegative. The chain combines TRBV7-6 with TRBJ2-5; D is perhaps TRBD2 (5 bases). The DNA of the CDR3 is TGTGCCAGCAGCTTAGGTCTCATCGGGAACCAAGAGACCCAGTACTTC. Its protein is CASSLGLIGNQETQYF.